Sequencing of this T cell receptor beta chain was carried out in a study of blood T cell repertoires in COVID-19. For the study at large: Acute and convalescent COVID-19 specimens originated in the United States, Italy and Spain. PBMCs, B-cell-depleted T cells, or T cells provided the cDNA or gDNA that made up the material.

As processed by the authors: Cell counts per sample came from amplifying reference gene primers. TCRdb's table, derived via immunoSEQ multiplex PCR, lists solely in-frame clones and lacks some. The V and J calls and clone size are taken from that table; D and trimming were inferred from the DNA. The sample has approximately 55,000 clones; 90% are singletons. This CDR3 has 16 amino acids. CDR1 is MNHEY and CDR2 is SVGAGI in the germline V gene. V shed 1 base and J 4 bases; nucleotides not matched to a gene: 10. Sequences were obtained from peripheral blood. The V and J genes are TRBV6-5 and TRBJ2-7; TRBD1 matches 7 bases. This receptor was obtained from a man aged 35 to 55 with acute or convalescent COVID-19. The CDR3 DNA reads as TGTGCCAGCAGTTACTACCCCACCGGGACAGAATACGAGCAGTACTTC. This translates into CASSYYPTGTEYEQYF.